Listed below are T cell receptor beta chains from one sample, sequenced in a study of cytomegalovirus exposure and HLA in healthy donors. This table comes from immunoSEQ multiplex PCR, and its TCRdb copy is limited to in-frame clones, with some not included. The table shows about 120,000 clones, with less than 10% occurring only once. The sample was PBMCs. The origin of the receptors is a woman between 40 and 50 years old in good health and CMV-seropositive. CDR3s include the opening cysteine and the closing phenylalanine or tryptophan. D genes are given only for firm matches. Clone size is not always given. Where it is, it says once, few, many or a class for expanded clones.

15 . TRBJ2-1 . TRBV7-9 TGTGCCAGCAGCTCCCGGGGGAATTCCTACAATGAGCAGTTCTTC CASSSRGNSYNEQFF
15 few TRBJ2-1 TRBD1 TRBV7-6 TGTGCCAGCAGCTTAGTCGTGACAGGGAGTAATGAGCAGTTCTTC CASSLVVTGSNEQFF
14 few TRBJ1-2 . TRBV15 TGTGCCACCAGCAGAGACAGTGATAACTATGGCTACACCTTC CATSRDSDNYGYTF
16 few TRBJ1-4 TRBD1 TRBV18 TGTGCCAGCTCACCGGACAGGGTTTCAACTAATGAAAAACTGTTTTTT CASSPDRVSTNEKLFF
14 . TRBJ1-2 TRBD1 TRBV18 TGTGCCAGCTCACCTTCAGGGGGGAACTATGGCTACACCTTC CASSPSGGNYGYTF
13 few TRBJ2-7 . TRBV5-5 TGTGCCAGCAGCTTGGACGGTACCTACGAGCAGTACTTC CASSLDGTYEQYF
14 few TRBJ2-7 TRBD1 TRBV7-3 TGTGCCAGCAGCTCCCCGGGACAGGGGCTCGAGCAGTACTTC CASSSPGQGLEQYF
17 few TRBJ1-1 TRBD1 TRBV5-1 TGCGCCAGCAGCTCCAAAGGACAGGGGCTTTTGAACACTGAAGCTTTCTTT CASSSKGQGLLNTEAFF
13 . TRBJ2-3 . TRBV6-6 TGTGCCAGCAGCCCAGGGGGCACAGATACGCAGTATTTT CASSPGGTDTQYF
14 . TRBJ2-5 . TRBV9 TGTGCCAGCAGCTCCCGACTGGGGAGGGAGACCCAGTACTTC CASSSRLGRETQYF
14 . TRBJ2-7 . TRBV6-1 TGTGCCAGCAGTGATACCGGGATCGGCTACGAGCAGTACTTC CASSDTGIGYEQYF
15 few TRBJ1-5 TRBD1 TRBV5-1 TGCGCCAGCAGCCGGACAGGGGATAGCAATCAGCCCCAGCATTTT CASSRTGDSNQPQHF
14 few TRBJ1-4 . TRBV19 TGTGCCAGTAAACCGGCGACGGGTGGGGAAAAACTGTTTTTT CASKPATGGEKLFF
13 . TRBJ1-3 . TRBV19 TGTGCCAGTAGACCGGGAGGGGGAAACACCATATATTTT CASRPGGGNTIYF
15 few TRBJ1-1 . TRBV12-5 TGTGCTAGTGGTTTGGGAGGAGAAAAGAACACTGAAGCTTTCTTT CASGLGGEKNTEAFF
13 few TRBJ1-4 . TRBV25-1 TGTGCCAGCAGTGAAAGGTTGGGCGAAAAACTGTTTTTT CASSERLGEKLFF
12 . TRBJ1-2 . TRBV6-5 TGTGCCAGCAGCGACTACAGCTATGGCTACACCTTC CASSDYSYGYTF
18 few TRBJ2-1 TRBD1 TRBV2 TGTGCCAGCCCCGGGACAGGGGGCTCCGCGAGCTCCTACAATGAGCAGTTCTTC CASPGTGGSASSYNEQFF
16 . TRBJ2-7 . TRBV11-2 TGTGCCAGCAGCTTAATGGTTAGGCAGGGCTCCTACGAGCAGTACTTC CASSLMVRQGSYEQYF
15 . TRBJ2-1 TRBD2 TRBV5-4 TGTGCCAGCAGCTACAAACTAGCGGCAGGCAATGAGCAGTTCTTC CASSYKLAAGNEQFF
15 few TRBJ2-3 . TRBV2 TGTGCCAGCAGCCACACTAGCAGCATCACAGATACGCAGTATTTT CASSHTSSITDTQYF
16 few TRBJ2-3 TRBD2 TRBV11-1 TGTGCCAGCAGGGTAGCGGGGGCCTCTACCACAGATACGCAGTATTTT CASRVAGASTTDTQYF
14 . TRBJ2-2 . TRBV28 TGTGCCAGCAGTTTAATGGTGGGCGCCGGGGAGCTGTTTTTT CASSLMVGAGELFF
17 few TRBJ2-2 TRBD1 TRBV27 TGTGCCAGCACTTTGGACAGGGGCTACGCGAACACCGGGGAGCTGTTTTTT CASTLDRGYANTGELFF
13 . TRBJ2-7 . TRBV13 TGTGCCAGCAGCCCCAAGCTCTCCTACGAGCAGTACTTC CASSPKLSYEQYF
13 . TRBJ1-1 . TRBV18 TGTGCCAGCTCACCAGGGGCGGACACTGAAGCTTTCTTT CASSPGADTEAFF
19 few TRBJ2-7 . TRBV28 TGTGCCAGCAGTTTGTCGGGGGGCAGTTTTATTCGGGTCTCCTACGAGCAGTACTTC CASSLSGGSFIRVSYEQYF
13 few TRBJ1-1 . TRBV7-2 TGTGCCAGCAGCCTACGGGGGAACACTGAAGCTTTCTTT CASSLRGNTEAFF
14 . TRBJ1-4 . TRBV5-1 TGCGCCAGCAGCTTCTTAGGGGCTAATGAAAAACTGTTTTTT CASSFLGANEKLFF
11 . TRBJ2-2 . TRBV2 TGTGCCAGCAGATCTGAGGGGGAGCTGTTTTTT CASRSEGELFF
13 . TRBJ2-7 . TRBV9 TGTGCCAGCAGCGTAGGACAAAAATACGAGCAGTACTTC CASSVGQKYEQYF
14 few TRBJ1-1 TRBD1 TRBV6-5 TGTGCCAGCAGTCCATCGCGGGACAGGAGAGAAGCTTTCTTT CASSPSRDRREAFF
13 . TRBJ1-2 TRBD1 TRBV6-4 TGTGCCAGCAGCCCGGACAGGGACTATGGCTACACCTTC CASSPDRDYGYTF
15 few TRBJ2-7 TRBD1 TRBV28 TGTGCCAGCAGCCTTCCGGGACAGATGATTTACGAGCAGTACTTC CASSLPGQMIYEQYF
14 few TRBJ2-7 . TRBV7-8 TGTGCCAGCAGCCAGGGGCAGGGGATCTACGAGCAGTACTTC CASSQGQGIYEQYF
13 many TRBJ1-1 . TRBV23-1 TGCGCCAGCAGTCCAGGCGTTGACACTGAAGCTTTCTTT CASSPGVDTEAFF
19 few TRBJ2-2 TRBD2 TRBV9 TGTGCCAGCAGCGTAGGGTTGGCTAGCGGGGGGAAGAACACCGGGGAGCTGTTTTTT CASSVGLASGGKNTGELFF
14 few TRBJ2-5 . TRBV6-1 TGTGCCAGCAGTGATTGGGACACCGGTGAGACCCAGTACTTC CASSDWDTGETQYF
15 . TRBJ1-1 . TRBV19 TGTGCCAGTAGTATAGCCAGGGTTGGGAACACTGAAGCTTTCTTT CASSIARVGNTEAFF
15 . TRBJ2-7 TRBD1 TRBV28 TGTGCCAGCGGGCCATGGACAGGGAACTCCTACGAGCAGTACTTC CASGPWTGNSYEQYF